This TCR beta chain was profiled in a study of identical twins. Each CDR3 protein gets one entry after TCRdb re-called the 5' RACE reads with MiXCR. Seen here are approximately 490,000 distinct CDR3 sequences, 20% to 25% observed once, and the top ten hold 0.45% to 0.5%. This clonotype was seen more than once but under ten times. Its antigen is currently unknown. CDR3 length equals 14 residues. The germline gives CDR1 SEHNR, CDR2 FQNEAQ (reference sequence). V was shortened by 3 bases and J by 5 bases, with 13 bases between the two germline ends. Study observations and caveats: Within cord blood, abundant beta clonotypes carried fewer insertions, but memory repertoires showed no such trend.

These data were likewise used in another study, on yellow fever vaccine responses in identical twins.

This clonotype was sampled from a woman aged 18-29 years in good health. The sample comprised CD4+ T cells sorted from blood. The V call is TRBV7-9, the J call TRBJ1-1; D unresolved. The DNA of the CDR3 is TGTGCCAGCAGCTTGGCGGGGTCGAAGACTGAAGCTTTCTTT. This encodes CASSLAGSKTEAFF.